The following is a T cell receptor (beta chain) sequence with its context. This clonotype occurred many times. Its antigen is not yet known. No base-level quality is on record; no much larger clone is a single base apart. Libraries were constructed by PCR. TCRdb shows the sequencer as Illumina HiSeq 2500. Molecular barcoding was employed in the preparation of TCR libraries, with unique molecular identifiers being used to normalize TCRbeta repertoire quantification. The public reads were reprocessed in TCRdb via fastp at Q25 and MiXCR, keeping in-frame beta chains. Duplicate CDR3 protein sequences are folded into a single record with the most common DNA and genes. This sample lists about 410,000 distinct CDR3 sequences; roughly 20% were detected once. The ten largest clonotypes hold 3% to 4% of the sample. Reading the germline V gene gives CDR1 MDHEN and CDR2 SYDVKM. Trimming takes 4 bases from V and 1 base from J, and the germline ends sit 10 bases apart. Taken from cysteine to phenylalanine, the CDR3 has 14 residues. The retained sequence is limited to the CDR3, 42 bases, with the frame set at the first base.

This specimen belongs to a study of T-cell reconstitution after alpha-beta-depleted transplantation in children (dated by TCRdb to between 2015 and 2016). Concerning the study at large: Using TCR repertoire profiling, the study quantitatively followed how T-cell immune reconstitution unfolded in children after TCRalphabeta/CD19-depleted allogeneic hematopoietic cell transplantation.

The sequence joins TRBV28 to TRBJ1-2, with an unclear D gene assignment. Source: PBMCs from the stem cell graft donor, taken from the stem cell graft. The sequence derives from a human donor who donated a stem cell graft to a child with acute myeloid leukemia. The DNA reads TGTGCCAGCAGTTCCTCACCAATTAACTATGGCTACACCTTC. It is translated as CASSSSPINYGYTF.